One T cell receptor (beta chain) is described in this entry. V lost 4 bases and J lost 4, with 9 bases in between. The CDR3 is 12 residues long. Germline CDR1 is SGHNT and CDR2 is YYREEE (reference sequence). Original analysis: Amplified reference gene primers provided the basis for estimating nucleated cell counts. Clones were sequenced by immunoSEQ multiplex PCR, and TCRdb holds only the in-frame ones, with some missing. V and J calls plus clone size are reproduced from that table; the DNA served to infer D and trimming. The data hold roughly 170,000 clones, with under 85% observed a single time. The sample is drawn from a study of blood T cell repertoires in COVID-19. Turning to the study itself: Acute and convalescent COVID-19 samples came from the United States, Italy and Spain. Sample material is recorded as cDNA or gDNA derived from T cells, B-cell-depleted T cells, or PBMCs.

The TCR comes from a man aged 55 to 70 who had recovered from COVID-19. The chain is built from TRBV5-4 and TRBJ2-7; tentative D call: TRBD1 (6 bases). The specimen was peripheral blood. The CDR3 coding sequence is TGTGCCAGCAGCGTACAGGGATACGAGCAGTACTTC. It codes for CASSVQGYEQYF.